In its sample, the clone carrying this TCR beta chain was seen a few times. Antigen unknown. With V trimmed by 5 bases and J by 3 bases, 6 bases remained unmatched. This CDR3 is 14 amino acids long. The germline gives CDR1 MDHEN, CDR2 SYDVKM. This entry belongs to a study of beta chain features in type 1 diabetes. Whole-study findings and limits: All four CD4+ subsets of Type 1 diabetes patients contained TCRB CDR3s that were moderately but significantly shorter.

Reverse transcription of all isolated RNA meant that expressed TCRB transcripts were sequenced. Here immunoSEQ multiplex PCR was the method, and the copy in TCRdb shows in-frame clones only, minus some. The sample has some 240,000 clones; 16% are singletons. The rearrangement links TRBV28 to TRBJ2-7, with 8 bases lining up with TRBD1. The sample consisted of naive CD4+ T cells from blood. The sequence came from a man aged 25-45 years with type 1 diabetes. DNA of the CDR3: TGTGCCAGCAGTGCGTCAGGGGGCGGCTACGAGCAGTACTTC. This codes for CASSASGGGYEQYF.